This T cell receptor (beta chain) was recovered during a study of blood T cell repertoires in COVID-19. Trimming took 2 bases from V and 5 from J, leaving 6 bases between them. The V gene's germline CDR1 is MDHEN and CDR2 SYDVKM. The CDR3 contains 12 residues. Original analysis: Amplification of reference gene primers provided the estimated nucleated cell counts. TCRdb keeps only in-frame clones here, not all; method: immunoSEQ multiplex PCR. V, J and clone size are those of that table, while D and trimming were read from the DNA. The sample lists about 170,000 clones, around four fifths occurring once. Of note for this clone: The sample carries other DNA sequences with the same CDR3.

The sequenced material came from peripheral blood. This sequence was found in a woman aged 70-85 years with COVID-19, enrolled during active disease. The V call is TRBV28, the J call TRBJ1-1; D perhaps matches TRBD1 (5 bases). CDR3 protein: CASSLRGTEAFF. CDR3 DNA: TGTGCCAGCAGTTTAAGGGGAACTGAAGCTTTCTTT.